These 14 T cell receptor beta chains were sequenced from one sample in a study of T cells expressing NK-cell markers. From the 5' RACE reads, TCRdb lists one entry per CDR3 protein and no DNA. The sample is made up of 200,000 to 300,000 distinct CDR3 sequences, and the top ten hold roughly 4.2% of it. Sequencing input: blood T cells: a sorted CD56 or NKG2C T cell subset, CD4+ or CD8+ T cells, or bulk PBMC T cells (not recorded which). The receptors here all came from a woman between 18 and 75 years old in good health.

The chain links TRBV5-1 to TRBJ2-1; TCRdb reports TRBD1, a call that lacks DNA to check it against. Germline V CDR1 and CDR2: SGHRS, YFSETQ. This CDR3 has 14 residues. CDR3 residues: CASSWEGSPNEQFF.

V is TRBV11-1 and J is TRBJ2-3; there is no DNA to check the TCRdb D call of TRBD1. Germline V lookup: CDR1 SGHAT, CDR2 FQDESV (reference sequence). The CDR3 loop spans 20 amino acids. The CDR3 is CASSLAVALLAGAHSNTQYF.

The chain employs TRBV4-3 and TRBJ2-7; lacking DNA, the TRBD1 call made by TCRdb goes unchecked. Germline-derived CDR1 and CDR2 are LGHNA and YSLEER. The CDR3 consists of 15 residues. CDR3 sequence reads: CASSQDKGGLYEQYF.

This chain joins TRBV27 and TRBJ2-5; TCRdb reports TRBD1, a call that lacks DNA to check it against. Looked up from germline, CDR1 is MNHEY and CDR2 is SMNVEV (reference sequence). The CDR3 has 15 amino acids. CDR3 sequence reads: CASRPIGTPFETQYF.

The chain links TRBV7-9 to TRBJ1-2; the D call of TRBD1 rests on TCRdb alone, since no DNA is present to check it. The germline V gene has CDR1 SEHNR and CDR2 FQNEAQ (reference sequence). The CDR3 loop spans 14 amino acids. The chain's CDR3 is CASSLTLAGWGYTF.

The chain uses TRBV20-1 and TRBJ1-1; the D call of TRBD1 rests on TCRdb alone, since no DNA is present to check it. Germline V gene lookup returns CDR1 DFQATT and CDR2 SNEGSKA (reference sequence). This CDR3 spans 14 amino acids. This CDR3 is CSARVGRGYAEAFF.

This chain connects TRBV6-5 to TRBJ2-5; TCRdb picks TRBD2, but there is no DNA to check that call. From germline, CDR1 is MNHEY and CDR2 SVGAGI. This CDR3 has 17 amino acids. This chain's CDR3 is CASSSKTSGNGGETQYF.

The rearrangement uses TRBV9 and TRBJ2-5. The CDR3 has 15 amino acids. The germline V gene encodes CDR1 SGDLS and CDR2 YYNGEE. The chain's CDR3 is CASSVGRSRGETQYF.

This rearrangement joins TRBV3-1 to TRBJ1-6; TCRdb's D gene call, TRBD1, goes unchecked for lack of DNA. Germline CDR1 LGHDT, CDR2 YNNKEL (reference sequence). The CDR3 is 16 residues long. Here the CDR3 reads CASSQGTGGVGSPLHF.

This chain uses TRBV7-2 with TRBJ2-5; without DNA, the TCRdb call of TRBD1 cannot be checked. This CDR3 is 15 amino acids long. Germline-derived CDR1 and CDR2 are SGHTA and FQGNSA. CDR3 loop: CASSFTRGQGETQYF.

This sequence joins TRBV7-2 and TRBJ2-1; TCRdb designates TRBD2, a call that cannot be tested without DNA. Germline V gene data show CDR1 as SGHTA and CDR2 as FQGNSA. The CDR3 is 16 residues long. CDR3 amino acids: CASSTGLAGPEGEQFF.

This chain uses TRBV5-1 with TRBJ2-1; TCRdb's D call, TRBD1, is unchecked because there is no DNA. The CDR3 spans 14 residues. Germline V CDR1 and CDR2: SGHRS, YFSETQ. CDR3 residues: CASSIGGLENEQFF.

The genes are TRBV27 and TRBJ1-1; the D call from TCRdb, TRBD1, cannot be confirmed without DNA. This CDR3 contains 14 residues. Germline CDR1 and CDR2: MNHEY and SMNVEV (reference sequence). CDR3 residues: CASSWGIRGTEAFF.

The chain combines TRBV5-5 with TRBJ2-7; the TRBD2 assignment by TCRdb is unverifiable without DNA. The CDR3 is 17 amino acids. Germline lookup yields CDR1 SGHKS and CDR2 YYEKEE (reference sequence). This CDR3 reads CASSPGLADPTDYEQYF.